This TCR beta chain was sequenced in a study of blood T cells in healthy people across ages. Primers used in a second PCR of roughly 7 to 11 cycles were a sample-barcoded 5' primer and a J-beta primer mix. The template-switch adaptor was a 5' adaptor with 12 random nucleotides. It tagged each cDNA molecule. From the 5' RACE reads, TCRdb called clonotypes with MiXCR, one entry per CDR3 protein. The sample includes hundreds of thousands of distinct CDR3 sequences, 58% seen only once; the top ten take roughly 20%. Looked up from germline, CDR1 is PRHDT and CDR2 is FYEKMQ (reference sequence). The CDR3 is 17 residues long.

Sequenced sample: blood. J is TRBJ2-1 and V is TRBV13, with 10 nucleotides matching TRBD2. TRBJ2-7 matches the DNA end more closely, so the J call is doubtful. This TCR derives from a man aged 25-45 years in good health. The CDR3 DNA follows: TGTGCCAGCAGCTATCGGAAGCGGGAGGGCCTCTACAATGAGCAGTACTTC. Its translation is CASSYRKREGLYNEQYF.